The present entry profiles one T cell receptor beta chain with its context. This clone showed up just once. Its antigen is still unknown. No base qualities exist here, and no much larger clone lies one base off it. Reading the germline V gene gives CDR1 SGDLS and CDR2 YYNGEE. The CDR3 contains 17 residues, cysteine and phenylalanine counted. The read is trimmed to its CDR3 DNA, 51 bases read in frame from base 1. For this chain, trimming is 4 bases at the V end and 1 base at the J end, and the number of junction bases without a gene match is 6. This record belongs to a study of blood T cell repertoires in COVID-19 (dated by TCRdb to the early 2020s). Turning to the overall study: Collaborator samples came from the United States, Italy and Spain and covered acute and convalescent phases of COVID-19. A de-identified subject ID, COVID-19 status, age in years and sex were almost always included in the sample metadata. Samples were obtained from the ongoing ImmuneRACE study (first 160 participants) and from some 1,200 subjects provided by 6 global collaborators. Where available, HLA class I and class II types were taken from metadata supplied by the sample provider and were not determined by assay-based typing. The repertoires were released in a freely available public database meant as a resource for research on the immune response to SARS-CoV-2. The prospective study material was composed of cDNA or gDNA derived from T cells, B-cell-depleted T cells, or PBMCs. Subjects who had been exposed to COVID-19, were actively infected with it, or had recovered from it provided the deeply sampled blood TCRbeta repertoires that made up the dataset.

Beyond this particular receptor, the publication reports: The amount of clinical and demographic metadata varied by source and participant and was provided uncurated.

TCRbeta CDR3 regions were amplified from genomic DNA using the immunoSEQ Assay, a bias-controlled multiplex PCR. From the authors' description of their analysis: Nucleated cell counts per sample were estimated from amplification of reference gene primers within the assay. Sequence reads were collapsed and filtered to measure the absolute abundance of every unique TCRbeta CDR3 rearrangement. Productive Simpson clonality was computed per sample as the square root of Simpson's diversity index over productive rearrangements. TCRdb holds this immuneACCESS table with in-frame rearrangements only. Some clones are missing; in checked studies, unresolved V genes explain under half, and the rest has no known cause. D and trimming come from the DNA, and the V and J calls and clone size come from that table. This sample lists 200,000 to 300,000 clones; over 70% were detected once. 1.5% of the sample is taken by the ten largest.

Another Seattle source contributed samples from volunteer blood donors who had recovered from COVID-19. Collaborating institutions collected whole blood in K2EDTA tubes following their own protocols. For TCRbeta analysis, collaborators shipped samples in one of three forms: frozen whole blood, isolated PBMCs, or DNA extracted from either of those sample types. The chain is assembled from TRBV9 and TRBJ1-6, and 9 bases in between align with TRBD1. Material: peripheral blood. The sequence was obtained from a woman in her 40s who had recovered from COVID-19. CDR3 protein: CASSSGQGRSYNSPLHF. The DNA sequence is given as TGTGCCAGCAGCTCTGGACAGGGGAGGTCCTATAATTCACCCCTCCACTTT.